Each of the 6 T cell receptor beta chains below was sequenced from the same sample in a study of cytomegalovirus exposure and HLA in healthy donors. Researchers ran the PCR with 60 Vbeta and 13 Jbeta primers. Clones were sequenced by immunoSEQ multiplex PCR, and TCRdb holds only the in-frame ones, with some missing. The sample holds roughly 150,000 clones, about 70% seen once. Sequencing was carried out using PBMCs. These receptors originate from a male donor in good health and CMV-seronegative.

The genes are TRBV9 and TRBJ2-7, with D maybe TRBD1 (6 bases). V dropped 4 bases and J dropped 2 bases, with 13 bases sitting between them. The CDR3 consists of 14 residues. Germline V CDR1 and CDR2: SGDLS, YYNGEE. CDR3 region: CASSRATGPYEQYF. In DNA form, the CDR3 reads TGTGCCAGCAGCCGGGCGACAGGACCCTACGAGCAGTACTTC.

This clone was detected a few times. The chain combines TRBV2 with TRBJ1-3; D is possibly TRBD1 (6 bases). The ends were cut back, 9 bases at V and 2 bases at J, with 17 bases in the middle. The CDR3 contains 15 residues. CDR1 SNHLY and CDR2 FYNNEI come from the germline V gene. The CDR3 region has the DNA TGTGCCAGAGAAGCGGATACAGGGCCTGGAAACACCATATATTTT. This encodes CAREADTGPGNTIYF.

This clone was detected only a few times. The chain links TRBV7-2 to TRBJ1-1, with 7 bases aligning to TRBD1. Per germline, CDR1 SGHTA and CDR2 FQGNSA. Trimming removed 5 bases from V and 5 bases from J; junction bases left unmatched: 5. This CDR3 is built from 13 residues. The CDR3 loop is CASSLLQGTEAFF. In nucleotides, the CDR3 is TGTGCCAGCAGCCTTTTACAGGGGACTGAAGCTTTCTTT.

This clone appeared once. The chain is built from TRBV7-2 and TRBJ2-1; D call uncertain. Trimming cost V 2 bases and J 0 bases, with 11 bases left between them. Germline V lookup: CDR1 SGHTA, CDR2 FQGNSA. The CDR3 runs to 16 residues. CDR3 sequence reads: CASSLLSVSSYNEQFF. Written as DNA, the CDR3 is TGTGCCAGCAGCTTACTAAGCGTCAGCTCCTACAATGAGCAGTTCTTC.

This clone was seen a handful of times. The V call is TRBV13, the J call TRBJ1-6; 7 positions agree with TRBD1. Trimming at V came to 4 bases and at J to 5 bases, leaving 5 bases not matched to a gene. CDR3 size: 15 residues. CDR1 is PRHDT and CDR2 is FYEKMQ in the germline V gene (reference sequence). The CDR3 sequence: CASSSTTGNNSPLHF. CDR3 nucleotides: TGTGCCAGCAGCTCAACGACAGGGAATAATTCACCCCTCCACTTT.

This clone was detected a few times. The genes are TRBV2 and TRBJ2-5, with 9 bases fitting TRBD2. Germline lookup yields CDR1 SNHLY and CDR2 FYNNEI. V gave up 3 bases and J gave up 4 bases; unmatched junction bases: 9. The CDR3 length is 16 residues. The CDR3 region has the DNA TGTGCCAGCAGTGAGGCTAGCGGGAAATCCCGAGAGACCCAGTACTTC. Translating gives CASSEASGKSRETQYF. Full variable domain (outside the CDR3, taken from reference TRBV2 and TRBJ2-5): EPEVTQTPSHQVTQMGQEVILRCVPISNHLYFYWYRQILGQKVEFLVSFYNNEISEKSEIFDDQFSVERPDGSNFTLKIRSTKLEDSAMYFCASSEASGKSRETQYFGPGTRLLVL.